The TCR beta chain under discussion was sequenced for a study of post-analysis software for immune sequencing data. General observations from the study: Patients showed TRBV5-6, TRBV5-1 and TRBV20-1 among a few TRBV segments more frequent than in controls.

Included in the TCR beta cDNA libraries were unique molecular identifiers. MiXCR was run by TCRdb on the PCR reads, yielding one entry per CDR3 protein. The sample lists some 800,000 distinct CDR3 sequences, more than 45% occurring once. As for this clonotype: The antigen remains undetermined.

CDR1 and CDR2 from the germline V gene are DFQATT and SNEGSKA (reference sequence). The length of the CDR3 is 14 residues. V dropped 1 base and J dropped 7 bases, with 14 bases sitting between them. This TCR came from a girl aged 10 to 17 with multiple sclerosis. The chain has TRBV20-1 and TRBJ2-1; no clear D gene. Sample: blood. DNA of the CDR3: TGCAGTGCTAGAGTTGGGCATTTCGATAATGAGCAGTTCTTC. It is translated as CSARVGHFDNEQFF.